A single sample gave rise to the 21 T cell receptor beta chains below, sequenced in a study of blood T cells in healthy people across ages. Through a sample-barcoded 5' primer and a J-beta primer mix, a second PCR was run for roughly 7 to 12 cycles. A single record per CDR3 protein comes from TCRdb applying MiXCR to the 5' RACE reads. The sample records more than 900,000 distinct CDR3 sequences, almost 25% being singletons. Another study also made use of these data, one on T cells of mothers and their children.

The sequencing sample was made of blood. These receptors were collected from a girl aged 2 to 9 in good health.

Remarks on this clonotype: Its ends do not fully match the called genes, so a read error is possible. The rearrangement uses TRBV4-2 and TRBJ2-1, with 11 bases aligning to TRBD2. The last part of the DNA fits TRBJ2-7 better; the J call may be wrong. The CDR3 contains 15 residues. Germline CDR1 LGHNA, CDR2 YNFKEQ. CDR3 coding DNA: TGTGCCAGCAGCCCCAGACTAGCGGGGTCCTGCGAGCAGTACTTC. This gives the protein CASSPRLAGSCEQYF.

This clonotype was detected a few times. V and J are TRBV6-2 or TRBV6-3 and TRBJ1-1; TRBD1 might be the D (5 bases). Germline-derived CDR1 and CDR2 are MNHEY and SVGEGT. This CDR3 spans 13 amino acids. Deletions cut 3 bases from V and 6 bases from J, with 11 bases between. CDR3: CASSYVVGAEAFF. The CDR3 nucleotides read TGTGCCAGCAGTTATGTCGTGGGGGCTGAAGCTTTCTTT.

The chain has TRBV7-9 and TRBJ2-3; 9 nucleotides line up with TRBD1. The V gene end was trimmed by 0 bases and the J gene end by 11 bases; junction bases not matched to a gene: 15. There are 17 residues in the CDR3. Germline V gene lookup returns CDR1 SEHNR and CDR2 FQNEAQ (reference sequence). In DNA, the CDR3 is TGTGCCAGCAGCTTAGCGTTGGGGACAGGGACACAGATACGGCAGTATTTT. It codes for CASSLALGTGTQIRQYF.

This clonotype was found a few times. The genes are TRBV4-2 and TRBJ2-7, with 8 bases that match TRBD1. The V and J ends lost 2 bases and 3 bases, in that order; junction bases with no gene match: 6. Looked up from germline, CDR1 is LGHNA and CDR2 is YNFKEQ. This CDR3 region has 15 residues. This CDR3 reads CASSQFGQGDYEQYF. The CDR3 region has the DNA TGTGCCAGCAGCCAATTCGGACAGGGTGACTACGAGCAGTACTTC.

This clonotype appeared many times. The chain is built from TRBV7-9 and TRBJ1-1; no firm D call. The length of the CDR3 is 13 residues. Germline V gene sequence: CDR1 SEHNR, CDR2 FQNEAQ (reference sequence). Deletions cut 1 base from V and 0 bases from J, with 3 bases between. This CDR3 is CASSLVLNTEAFF. The CDR3 DNA follows: TGTGCCAGCAGCTTAGTTTTGAACACTGAAGCTTTCTTT.

The chain carries TRBV6-2 or TRBV6-3 and TRBJ2-7; D not certain. The CDR3 has 13 amino acids. Deletions cut 8 bases from V and 3 bases from J, with 14 bases between. CDR1 and CDR2 (germline): MNHEY, SVGEGT. The CDR3 spells CASVPGGDYEQYF. In DNA form, the CDR3 reads TGTGCCAGCGTACCGGGCGGAGACTACGAGCAGTACTTC.

This clonotype was counted at least ten times. The chain joins TRBV25-1 to TRBJ2-7; D unclear. From germline, CDR1 is MGHDK and CDR2 SYGVNS. CDR3 length: 12 amino acids. Trimming took off 5 bases at V and 3 bases at J, with 8 bases between the two ends. CDR3 protein: CASSSSLYEQYF. In DNA form, the CDR3 reads TGTGCCAGCAGTTCCTCGCTCTACGAGCAGTACTTC.

V gene TRBV25-1 combines with J gene TRBJ2-5, with 9 bases that match TRBD2. The DNA end is more similar to TRBJ2-1, so the J call may be wrong. From germline, CDR1 is MGHDK and CDR2 SYGVNS. This CDR3 has 15 amino acids. The CDR3 is CASSAFRGGDNEQFF. DNA of the CDR3: TGTGCCAGCAGCGCCTTTCGCGGGGGGGACAATGAGCAGTTCTTC.

This clonotype was seen only a few times. V usage is TRBV29-1 and J usage is TRBJ1-1; D is undetermined. The CDR3 spans 11 residues. CDR1 is SQVTM, CDR2 ANQGSEA, per germline. V dropped 3 bases and J dropped 6 bases, with 8 bases sitting between them. The CDR3 sequence is CSVDAGAEAFF. The CDR3, as DNA: TGCAGCGTTGACGCGGGTGCTGAAGCTTTCTTT.

CDR3 in amino acids: CASSLREGPDRYEQYF. DNA for the CDR3: TGTGCCAGCAGCTTGCGCGAGGGTCCAGACCGCTACGAGCAGTACTTC. The chain has TRBV7-7 and TRBJ2-7; perhaps TRBD2 as D (5 bases). This CDR3 comprises 16 residues. The V gene lost 3 bases and the J gene lost 3 bases, with 18 bases spanning the gap. Germline V lookup: CDR1 SSHAT, CDR2 FNYEAQ (reference sequence).

The chain carries TRBV14 and TRBJ1-2; 9 bases are a match to TRBD1. CDR1 is SGHDN and CDR2 is FVKESK in the germline V gene. V lost 1 base and J lost 1; bases outside the gene matches: 1. CDR3 length: 15 residues. CDR3 sequence: CASSQGDRVNYGYTF. The DNA for the CDR3 is TGTGCCAGCAGCCAAGGGGACAGGGTTAACTATGGCTACACCTTC.

This clonotype was picked up a small number of times. J is TRBJ2-7 and V is TRBV28; the D is unclear. This CDR3 spans 15 amino acids. Germline V gene lookup returns CDR1 MDHEN and CDR2 SYDVKM. Trimming stripped 8 bases from V and 1 base from J, with 18 bases between. CDR3 loop: CASLSYPGQSYEQYF. The DNA for the CDR3 is TGTGCCAGCCTCTCCTATCCTGGCCAATCCTACGAGCAGTACTTC.

The chain has TRBV20-1 and TRBJ1-1; D gene uncertain. The CDR3 is 12 residues long. Germline V CDR1 and CDR2: DFQATT, SNEGSKA (reference sequence). V was clipped by 5 bases and J by 5 bases, with 12 bases between them. The CDR3 loop reads CSAYDLGTEAFF. The CDR3 DNA follows: TGCAGTGCTTACGATTTGGGGACTGAAGCTTTCTTT.

This clonotype was seen more than once but under ten times. V is TRBV12-3 or TRBV12-4 and J is TRBJ1-2, with TRBD1 matching 8 bases. The CDR3 extends over 15 amino acids. After removal of 5 bases from V and 6 bases from J, the junction contained 11 bases not matched to a gene. As DNA, the CDR3 is TGTGCCAGCAGTCCGGACAGGGTCAACTTTCATGGCTACACCTTC. Its translation is CASSPDRVNFHGYTF.

This clonotype was recorded a few times. V and J are TRBV28 and TRBJ2-1; 9 positions agree with TRBD2. Trimming took 5 bases from V and 0 from J; bases not matched to a gene: 5. Germline V lookup: CDR1 MDHEN, CDR2 SYDVKM. The CDR3 is 16 amino acids. The CDR3 DNA reads as TGTGCCAGCAGTCAATTTAGCGGGAGCTCCTACAATGAGCAGTTCTTC. Translation: CASSQFSGSSYNEQFF.

This chain joins TRBV6-5 and TRBJ1-2, with no clear D. This CDR3 is 11 amino acids long. V was cut by 11 bases and J by 4 bases, with 11 bases left in between. Germline V CDR1 and CDR2: MNHEY, SVGAGI. The CDR3 protein is CAVQQGYGYTF. The CDR3 coding sequence is TGTGCCGTCCAACAAGGCTATGGCTACACCTTC.

The gene calls are TRBV25-1 and TRBJ1-2; weak D call: TRBD1 (5 bases). In germline, CDR1 is MGHDK, CDR2 SYGVNS. Trimming shortened V by 5 bases and J by 7 bases, and 17 bases separated the two germline ends. This CDR3 has 14 residues. The CDR3 nucleotides read TGTGCCAGCAGTCAAGTGGGGCAGGTTCGTGGCTACACCTTC. Amino acids: CASSQVGQVRGYTF.

This clonotype was picked up a small number of times. V is TRBV14 and J is TRBJ2-1; D not resolved. With 4 bases removed from V and 7 bases from J, the gap between germline ends came to 14 bases. This CDR3 has 14 residues. Germline loops: CDR1 SGHDN, CDR2 FVKESK. DNA for the CDR3: TGTGCCAGCAGCCCCTATCACACAGCGAATGAGCAGTTCTTC. Translation: CASSPYHTANEQFF.

The V and J genes are TRBV5-1 and TRBJ2-2, with D perhaps matching TRBD1 (6 bases). The length of the CDR3 is 15 residues. Trimming stripped 4 bases from V and 4 bases from J, with 14 bases between. Germline-derived CDR1 and CDR2 are SGHRS and YFSETQ. CDR3 nucleotide sequence: TGCGCCAGCAGCATTACAGGGACGGGCACCGGGGAGCTGTTTTTT. Translated, it gives CASSITGTGTGELFF.

Details on this clonotype: One junction end disagrees with the germline gene, perhaps due to a read error. The chain links TRBV6-6 to TRBJ1-4; D call uncertain. CDR3 length: 11 amino acids. Per the germline V gene, CDR1 is MNHNY and CDR2 is SVGAGI (reference sequence). CDR3 sequence (DNA): TGTGCCAGCGGTTATCCGGGAAAACTGTTTTTT. Translated, it gives CASGYPGKLFF.

The chain couples TRBV28 to TRBJ2-1; maybe TRBD1 (5 bases). The CDR3 covers 14 residues. V dropped 7 bases and J dropped 6 bases, with 16 bases sitting between them. Germline loops: CDR1 MDHEN, CDR2 SYDVKM. CDR3 sequence: CASTKLQGGNEQFF. CDR3 sequence (DNA): TGTGCCAGCACCAAGCTGCAGGGCGGCAATGAGCAGTTCTTC. The complete variable domain, with remaining parts taken from reference TRBV28 and TRBJ2-1, reads DVKVTQSSRYLVKRTGEKVFLECVQDMDHENMFWYRQDPGLGLRLIYFSYDVKMKEKGDIPEGYSVSREKKERFSLILESASTNQTSMYLCASTKLQGGNEQFFGPGTRLTVL.